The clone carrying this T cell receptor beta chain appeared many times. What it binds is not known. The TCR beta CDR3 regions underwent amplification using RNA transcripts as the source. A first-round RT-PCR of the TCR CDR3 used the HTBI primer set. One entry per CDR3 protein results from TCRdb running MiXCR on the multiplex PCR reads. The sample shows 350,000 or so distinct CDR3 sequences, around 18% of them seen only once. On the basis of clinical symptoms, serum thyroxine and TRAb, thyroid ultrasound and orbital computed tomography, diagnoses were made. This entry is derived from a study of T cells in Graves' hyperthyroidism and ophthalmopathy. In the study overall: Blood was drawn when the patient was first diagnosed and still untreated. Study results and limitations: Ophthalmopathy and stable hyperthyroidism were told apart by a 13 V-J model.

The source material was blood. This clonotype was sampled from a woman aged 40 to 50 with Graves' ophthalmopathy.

The CDR3 loop reads CASSAVVAQETQYF. The CDR3 nucleotides are TGTGCCAGCAGCGCTGTAGTTGCCCAAGAGACCCAGTACTTC. J is TRBJ2-5 and V is TRBV6-1; no reliable D call. V was shortened by 6 bases and J by 1 base, with 12 bases between the two germline ends. This CDR3 is built from 14 residues. The germline gives CDR1 MNHNS, CDR2 SASEGT.